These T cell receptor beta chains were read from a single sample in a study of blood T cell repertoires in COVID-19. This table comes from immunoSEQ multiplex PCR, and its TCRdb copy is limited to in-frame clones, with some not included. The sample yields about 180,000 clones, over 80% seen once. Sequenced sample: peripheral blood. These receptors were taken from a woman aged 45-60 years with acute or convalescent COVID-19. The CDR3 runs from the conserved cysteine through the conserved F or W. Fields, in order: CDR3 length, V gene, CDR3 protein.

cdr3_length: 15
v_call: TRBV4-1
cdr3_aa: CASSPLGGVIGELFF

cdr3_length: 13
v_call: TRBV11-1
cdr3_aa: CASSSTGGGTQYF

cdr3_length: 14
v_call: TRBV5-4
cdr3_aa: CASSLGGVRNIQYF

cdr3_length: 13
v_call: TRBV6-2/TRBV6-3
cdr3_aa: CASSYYGSSPLHF

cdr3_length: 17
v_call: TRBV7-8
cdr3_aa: CASSLSSGGRTTYEQYF

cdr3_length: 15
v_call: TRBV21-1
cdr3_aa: CASSQRQGSYTEAFF

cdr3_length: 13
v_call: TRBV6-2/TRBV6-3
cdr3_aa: CASSYDGNYGYTF

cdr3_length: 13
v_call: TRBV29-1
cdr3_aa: CSVEDRGYTEAFF

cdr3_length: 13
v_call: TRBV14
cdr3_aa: CASSTRGYGEQFF

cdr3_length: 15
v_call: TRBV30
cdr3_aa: CAWSLAGRVTRGYTF

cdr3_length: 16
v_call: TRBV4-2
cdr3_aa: CASSPGGGTPYNEQFF

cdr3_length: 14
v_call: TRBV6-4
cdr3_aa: CASNRDGGHYGYTF

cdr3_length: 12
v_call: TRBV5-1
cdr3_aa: CASSLEDREAFF

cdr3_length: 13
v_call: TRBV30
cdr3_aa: CAWSVFMNTEAFF

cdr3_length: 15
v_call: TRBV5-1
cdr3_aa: CASSLQTGWDTEAFF

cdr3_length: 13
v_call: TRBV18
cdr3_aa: CASSPTSNQPQHF

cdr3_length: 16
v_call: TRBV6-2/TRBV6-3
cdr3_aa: CASSYSLTEGSSGYTF

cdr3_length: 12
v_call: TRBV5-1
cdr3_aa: CASFLVSGELFF

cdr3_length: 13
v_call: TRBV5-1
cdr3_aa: CASSWDKSYGYTF

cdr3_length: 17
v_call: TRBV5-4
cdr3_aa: CASSSARLAGVYNEQFF

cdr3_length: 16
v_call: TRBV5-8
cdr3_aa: CASTPLSDRGKNGYTF

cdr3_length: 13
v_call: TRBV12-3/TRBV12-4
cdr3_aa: CASSLLASGGYTF

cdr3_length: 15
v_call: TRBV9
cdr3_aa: CASSVGRDRGQPQHF

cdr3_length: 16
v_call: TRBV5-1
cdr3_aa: CASSSRWDTLTDTQYF

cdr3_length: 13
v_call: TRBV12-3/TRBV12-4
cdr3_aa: CASSPGWYSPLHF

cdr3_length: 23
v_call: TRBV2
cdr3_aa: CASRDTGTSGPTTRGLVTGELFF

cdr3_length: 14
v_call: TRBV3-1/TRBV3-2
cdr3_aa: CASSQSVITDTQYF

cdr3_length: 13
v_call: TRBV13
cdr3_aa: CASSFQGYYEQYF

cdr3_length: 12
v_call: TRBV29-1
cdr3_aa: CSARTSNTEAFF

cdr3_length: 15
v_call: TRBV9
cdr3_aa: CASSVGASSGNTIYF

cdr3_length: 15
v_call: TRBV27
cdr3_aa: CASSSLGVGGDHYTF

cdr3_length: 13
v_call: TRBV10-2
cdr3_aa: CASSPSASYEQYF

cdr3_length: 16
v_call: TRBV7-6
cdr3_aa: CASSSRTGGSHTEAFF

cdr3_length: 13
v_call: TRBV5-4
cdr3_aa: CASSPGGSYEQYF

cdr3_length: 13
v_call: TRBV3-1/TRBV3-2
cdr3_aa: CASSQPGTEVAFF

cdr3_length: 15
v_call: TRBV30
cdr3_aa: CAWSVLGSSYNEQFF

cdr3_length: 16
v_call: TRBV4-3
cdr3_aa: CASSQRWQGNTGELFF

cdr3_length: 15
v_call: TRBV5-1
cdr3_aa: CASSTGQGYQETQYF

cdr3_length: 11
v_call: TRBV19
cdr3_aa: CASTSDYGYTF

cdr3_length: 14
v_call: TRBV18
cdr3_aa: CASSPGQFTDTQYF

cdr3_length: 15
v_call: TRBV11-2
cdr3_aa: CASSLDPQVGYGYTF

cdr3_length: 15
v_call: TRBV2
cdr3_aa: CASSRIALSYNEQFF

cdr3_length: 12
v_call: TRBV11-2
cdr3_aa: CASSPEPHEQYF

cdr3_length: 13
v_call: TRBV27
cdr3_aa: CASSTQGTDTQYF

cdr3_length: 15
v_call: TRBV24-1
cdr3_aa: CATSDLSDNTDTQYF

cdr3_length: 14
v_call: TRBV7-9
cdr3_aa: CASSLAGVRNTIYF

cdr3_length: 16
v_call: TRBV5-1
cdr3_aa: CASSLLVTGSSYEQYF

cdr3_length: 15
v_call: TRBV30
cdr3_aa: CAWRMGLSSGNTIYF

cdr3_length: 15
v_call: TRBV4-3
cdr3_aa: CASSQDQGGRYGYTF

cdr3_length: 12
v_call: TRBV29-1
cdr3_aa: CSAGTGWDEQFF